Reported below is one T cell receptor beta chain. Its antigen is currently unknown. The donors were in the roughly 110-subject validation cohort; that cohort was separate from the roughly 700-subject first cohort. This specimen comes from a study of cytomegalovirus exposure and HLA in healthy donors. Study-wide background: The same platform as the 666 first-cohort repertoires was used for the 110 or so validation repertoires, a later analysis reported.

Profiled with immunoSEQ multiplex PCR; TCRdb holds only in-frame clones, not every one. The table includes roughly 200,000 clones, around 80% detected once. The ends lost 6 bases at V and 3 bases at J; junction bases unmatched: 5. The CDR3 runs 14 residues. Germline assignment: CDR1 KGHSH and CDR2 LQKENI. Study-wide results and caveats: Cytomegalovirus-associated TCR beta chains were listed, numbering 164. A subsequent analysis found that TCR clusters from the first cohort also tended to co-occur in the 120 or so validation repertoires, with under 95% of cluster scores above 0.

The clonotype was recovered from a woman aged 30 to 39 in good health and CMV-seronegative. This sequence joins TRBV18 and TRBJ1-5, with TRBD1 matching 7 bases. Sequenced: PBMCs. In nucleotides, the CDR3 is TGTGCCAGCTCCGTGGACAGGCTCAATCAGCCCCAGCATTTT. Protein product: CASSVDRLNQPQHF.